This T cell receptor (beta chain) originates from a study of beta chain features in type 1 diabetes. The study's findings and limits: A PCR bias possibly favoring shorter templates would apply equally to patients and controls.

The entirety of the isolated RNA underwent reverse transcription, so expressed TCRB transcripts were sequenced. Profiling relied on immunoSEQ multiplex PCR, and the TCRdb table lists in-frame clones only, not all of them. The sample has around 58,000 clones; approximately 62% are singletons. This clone appeared a few times. Antigen specificity is unknown. At one boundary the junction diverges from the germline segment, which might be a read error. The CDR3 has 13 residues. In germline, CDR1 is SEHNR, CDR2 FQNEAQ (reference sequence). The origin of this receptor is a woman younger than 35 in good health. Input material: Tregs from blood. V gene TRBV7-9 combines with J gene TRBJ2-4, with 7 bases fitting TRBD2. The CDR3 DNA is TGTGCCAGCAGCGCCGCGGGGGACCAATCGACGGACTTC. It codes for CASSAAGDQSTDF. Based on the CDR3 plus reference TRBV7-9 and TRBJ2-4, the full variable domain is DTGVSQNPRHKITKRGQNVTFRCDPISEHNRLYWYRQTLGQGPEFLTYFQNEAQLEKSRLLSDRFSAERPKGSFSTLEIQRTEQGDSAMYLCASSAAGDQSTDFGAGTRLSVL.